The sequence of this TCR beta chain was determined in a study of cytomegalovirus exposure and HLA in healthy donors. Whole-study results and caveats: Upon later analysis, HLA-associated TCR beta chains proved more clonally expanded than other, equally common chains. For presence/absence analyses, sequencing depth was assumed to be roughly uniform across donors.

With 60 Vbeta and 13 Jbeta primers, the PCR was carried out. Only in-frame clones appear in the TCRdb table, and some are missing; sequencing was by immunoSEQ multiplex PCR. Of around 110,000 clones detected, around 70% appear once; the ten largest clones hold 1.6%. The CDR3 has 16 residues. Trimming cost V 3 bases and J 4 bases; bases outside gene matches: 10. Germline V gene lookup returns CDR1 LNHDA and CDR2 SQIVND (reference sequence). About this clone itself: Its antigen is undetermined.

These donors counted as nominally healthy when sampled, but unrecorded immune exposures were likely. Sequencing was performed on PBMCs. This receptor was obtained from a woman between 18 and 29 years old in good health and CMV-seronegative. This rearrangement joins TRBV19 to TRBJ2-3; 7 positions agree with TRBD1. This chain's CDR3 is CASSIKGTARPDTQYF. CDR3 in DNA: TGTGCCAGTAGTATCAAAGGGACAGCTAGGCCAGATACGCAGTATTTT.